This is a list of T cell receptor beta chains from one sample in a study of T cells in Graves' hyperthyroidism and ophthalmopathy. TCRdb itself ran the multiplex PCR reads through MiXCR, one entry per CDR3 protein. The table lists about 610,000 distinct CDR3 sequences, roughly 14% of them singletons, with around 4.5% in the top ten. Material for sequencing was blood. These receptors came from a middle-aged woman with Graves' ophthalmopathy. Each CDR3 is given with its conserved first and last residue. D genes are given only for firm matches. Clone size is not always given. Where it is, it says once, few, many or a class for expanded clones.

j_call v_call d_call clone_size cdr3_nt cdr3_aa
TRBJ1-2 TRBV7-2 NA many TGTGCCAGCAGCTCCCGGACAGTGGATGGCTACACCTTC CASSSRTVDGYTF
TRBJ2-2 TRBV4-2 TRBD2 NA TGTGCCAGCAGCCAAGAATCGATAGCGGGAGCCGGGGAGCTGTTTTTT CASSQESIAGAGELFF
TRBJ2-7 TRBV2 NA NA TGTGCCAGCAGTCCCGGACCCCACCGCGAGCAGTACTTC CASSPGPHREQYF
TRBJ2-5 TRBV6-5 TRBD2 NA TGTGCCAGCAGTTACCCGGGACTAGCGGGAGTTGAAGAGACCCAGTACTTC CASSYPGLAGVEETQYF
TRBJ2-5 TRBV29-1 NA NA TGCAGCGTTGCGGGGGGACAATCTGGGGAGACCCAGTACTTC CSVAGGQSGETQYF
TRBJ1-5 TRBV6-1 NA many TGTGCCAGCATGCGGGACGCGACGAATCAGCCCCAGCATTTT CASMRDATNQPQHF
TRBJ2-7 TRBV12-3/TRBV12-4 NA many TGTGCCAGCAGTTTACAAGTGGAGGAGCAGTACTTC CASSLQVEEQYF
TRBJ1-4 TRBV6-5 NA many TGTGCCAGCAGTTTTATTCCAGCCTCCACTAATGAAAAACTGTTTTTT CASSFIPASTNEKLFF
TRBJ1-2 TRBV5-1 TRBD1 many TGCGCCAGCAGAGATCACAGGGGATGGGACTATGGCTACACCTTC CASRDHRGWDYGYTF
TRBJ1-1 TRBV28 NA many TGTGCCAGCAGGCGGGAGGTACGTGCTTTCTTT CASRREVRAFF
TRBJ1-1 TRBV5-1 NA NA TGCGCCAGCAGCTTGGGGCCGGAGGATGCTTTCTTT CASSLGPEDAFF
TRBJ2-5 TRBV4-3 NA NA TGCGCCAGCAGCCACCAAGTAAGCGAAGGGCAAGAGACCCAGTACTTC CASSHQVSEGQETQYF
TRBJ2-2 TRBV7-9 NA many TGTGCCAGCAGTCCCAAGAACAGTGGCACCGGGGAGCTGTTTTTT CASSPKNSGTGELFF
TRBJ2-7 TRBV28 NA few TGTGCCAGCAGTTCCTTACAGGGAACCTACGAGCAGTACTTC CASSSLQGTYEQYF
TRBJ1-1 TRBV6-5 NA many TGTGCCAGCAGTATTCCAGGTACTGGGATCCGGTGGGACACTGAAGCTTTCTTT CASSIPGTGIRWDTEAFF
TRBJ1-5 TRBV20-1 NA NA TGCAGTGCTAGGGAGGCCCTTAATCAGCCCCAGCATTTT CSAREALNQPQHF
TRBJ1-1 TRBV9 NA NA TGTGCCAGCAGCGTAGCGCCGGGTTTGAGCACTGAAGCTTTCTTT CASSVAPGLSTEAFF
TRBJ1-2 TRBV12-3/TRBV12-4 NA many TGTGCCAGCAGTTTAGGGCAGAGGCGCTACACCTTC CASSLGQRRYTF
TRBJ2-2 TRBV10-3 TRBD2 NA TGTGCCATCGAGGCTAGCGGGGATAACACCGGGGAGCTGTTTTTT CAIEASGDNTGELFF